These 21 T cell receptor beta chains were sequenced from one sample in a study of blood T cell repertoires in COVID-19. Generated by immunoSEQ multiplex PCR, the TCRdb table keeps only in-frame clones and is missing some. The repertoire holds around 250,000 clones, about 80% seen once, with around 9.1% in the top ten. The sample was peripheral blood. The receptor source for this set is a human donor in a cohort sampled during active COVID-19.

The chain has TRBV7-2 and TRBJ2-2; tentatively, D is TRBD2 (6 bases). V was trimmed by 3 bases and J by 4 bases, leaving 9 bases between them. CDR3 length: 14 amino acids. Per germline, CDR1 SGHTA and CDR2 FQGNSA. CDR3 sequence (DNA): TGTGCCAGCAGCTTCAGGGACTTCACCGGGGAGCTGTTTTTT. Its protein product is CASSFRDFTGELFF. Variable domain in full (rest from reference TRBV7-2 and TRBJ2-2): GAGVSQSPSNKVTEKGKDVELRCDPISGHTALYWYRQSLGQGLEFLIYFQGNSAPDKSGLPSDRFSAERTGGSVSTLTIQRTQQEDSAVYLCASSFRDFTGELFFGEGSRLTVL.

This chain links TRBV27 with TRBJ2-2; TRBD2 might be the D (7 bases). Looked up from germline, CDR1 is MNHEY and CDR2 is SMNVEV (reference sequence). This CDR3 comprises 16 residues. The V end lost 6 bases, the J end lost 2 bases, and 16 bases lay between the germline ends. In DNA, the CDR3 is TGTGCCAGCAGATCCGGGGGGCGAACTAACACCGGGGAGCTGTTTTTT. Translated, it gives CASRSGGRTNTGELFF.

The V and J genes are TRBV28 and TRBJ1-5; D call uncertain. The CDR3 is made up of 12 amino acids. Germline V gene data show CDR1 as MDHEN and CDR2 as SYDVKM. V lost 5 bases to trimming and J lost 6 bases, with 8 bases between them. CDR3 DNA sequence: TGTGCCAGCAGTCCCCCAGGTCAGCCCCAGCATTTT. Encoded protein: CASSPPGQPQHF.

The chain links TRBV2 to TRBJ1-6, with D unclear. The V end was cut by 2 bases, the J end by 15 bases, with 11 bases between. The CDR3 extends over 12 amino acids. Germline V gene sequence: CDR1 SNHLY, CDR2 FYNNEI. The CDR3 DNA sequence: TGTGCCAGCAGTGAATCAGGCCGGCACCTCCACTTT. Its protein is CASSESGRHLHF.

The chain uses TRBV19 and TRBJ1-5; D perhaps matches TRBD1 (6 bases). The V end was cut by 7 bases, the J end by 2 bases, with 15 bases between. CDR1 and CDR2 (germline): LNHDA, SQIVND (reference sequence). The CDR3 runs 15 residues. CDR3 bases: TGTGCCAGTACCCAAGCCTCAGGGGGCAATCAGCCCCAGCATTTT. The encoded protein is CASTQASGGNQPQHF.

This chain uses TRBV27 with TRBJ2-3; tentative D call: TRBD2 (5 bases). Germline V gives CDR1 MNHEY, CDR2 SMNVEV (reference sequence). The CDR3 sequence is 15 residues long. V was clipped by 3 bases and J by 4 bases, with 14 bases between them. The chain's CDR3 is CASSLASSGSDTQYF. The CDR3 DNA is TGTGCCAGCAGTTTGGCTAGCTCGGGGTCAGATACGCAGTATTTT.

CDR3 loop: CASSVLLGGRPDTQYF. DNA of the CDR3: TGTGCCAGCAGTGTTCTACTAGGGGGTCGGCCCGATACGCAGTATTTT. The chain joins TRBV6-2 or TRBV6-3 to TRBJ2-3, with D possibly matching TRBD1 (6 bases). The CDR3 is made up of 16 amino acids. Looked up from germline, CDR1 is MNHEY and CDR2 is SVGEGT. V was shortened by 5 bases and J by 6 bases, with 21 bases between the two germline ends.

The rearrangement links TRBV28 to TRBJ2-7, with D unresolved. The V and J ends lost 2 bases and 3 bases respectively, with 8 bases between them. Germline V lookup: CDR1 MDHEN, CDR2 SYDVKM. The CDR3 loop spans 13 amino acids. DNA for the CDR3: TGTGCCAGCAGTTTAACTCTTAACTACGAGCAGTACTTC. This sequence encodes CASSLTLNYEQYF.

On this clone itself: Other DNA sequences in the same sample also yield this CDR3. The chain employs TRBV5-1 and TRBJ2-3; D ambiguous. This CDR3 region has 14 residues. CDR1 is SGHRS and CDR2 is YFSETQ in the germline V gene. V was trimmed by 0 bases and J by 0 bases, leaving 5 bases between them. This chain's CDR3 is CASSLAGSTDTQYF. DNA of the CDR3: TGCGCCAGCAGCTTGGCGGGTAGCACAGATACGCAGTATTTT. The variable domain in full, with the rest retrieved from reference TRBV5-1 and TRBJ2-3, is KAGVTQTPRYLIKTRGQQVTLSCSPISGHRSVSWYQQTPGQGLQFLFEYFSETQRNKGNFPGRFSGRQFSNSRSEMNVSTLELGDSALYLCASSLAGSTDTQYFGPGTRLTVL.

The V and J genes are TRBV6-2 or TRBV6-3 and TRBJ2-1, with 11 bases matching TRBD2. After removal of 2 bases from V and 8 bases from J, the junction contained 8 bases not matched to a gene. This CDR3 comprises 16 residues. Germline V CDR1 and CDR2: MNHEY, SVGEGT. This CDR3 is CASSYRLAGLQDEQFF. The CDR3 region has the DNA TGTGCCAGCAGTTACAGACTAGCGGGGCTCCAGGATGAGCAGTTCTTC.

This clone was observed a few times. This chain joins TRBV5-4 and TRBJ2-1; the D gene is possibly TRBD2 (5 bases). This CDR3 is 15 amino acids long. Trimming stripped 0 bases from V and 0 bases from J, with 7 bases between. CDR1 and CDR2 (germline): SGHNT, YYREEE (reference sequence). CDR3 bases: TGTGCCAGCAGCTTGGTGAGCGGCTCCTACAATGAGCAGTTCTTC. This sequence encodes CASSLVSGSYNEQFF.

A single count supports this clone. The genes are TRBV7-2 and TRBJ1-5, with D tentatively TRBD1 (5 bases). This CDR3 has 15 amino acids. Trimming took 2 bases from V and 2 from J, leaving 10 bases between them. CDR1 and CDR2 (germline): SGHTA, FQGNSA. The CDR3: CASSLSTAGNQPQHF. CDR3 nucleotides: TGTGCCAGCAGCTTATCGACAGCAGGCAATCAGCCCCAGCATTTT.

Of note for this clone: The same CDR3 can be traced to other DNA sequences in this sample. V gene TRBV19 combines with J gene TRBJ2-1; 8 bases fit TRBD1. Germline CDR1 is LNHDA and CDR2 is SQIVND (reference sequence). V was clipped by 5 bases and J by 4 bases; unmatched bases: 4. The CDR3 is 14 amino acids. The CDR3 coding sequence is TGTGCCAGTAGTCTCGGACAGGGTTACAATGAGCAGTTCTTC. Protein product: CASSLGQGYNEQFF.

The table lists this clone with a count of one. The chain couples TRBV27 to TRBJ2-7; 7 nucleotides align to TRBD2. This CDR3 spans 15 amino acids. CDR1 and CDR2 (germline): MNHEY, SMNVEV (reference sequence). V lost 2 bases to trimming and J lost 1 base; unmatched junction nucleotides: 5. As DNA, the CDR3 is TGTGCCAGCAGTTTAAATCCCGGGGGGTCCTACGAGCAGTACTTC. As protein: CASSLNPGGSYEQYF.

This rearrangement joins TRBV6-5 to TRBJ2-7; 9 nucleotides match TRBD1. CDR1 and CDR2 (germline): MNHEY, SVGAGI. Germline trimming cut 7 bases from V and 2 bases from J; bases unmatched to any gene: 9. The CDR3 covers 15 residues. Here the CDR3 reads CASIEVRQGAYEQYF. The CDR3 DNA reads TGTGCCAGCATCGAGGTCAGACAGGGGGCCTACGAGCAGTACTTC.

The chain links TRBV14 to TRBJ1-1; the D is unclear. V was pared by 4 bases and J by 1 base, with 7 bases between. Looked up from germline, CDR1 is SGHDN and CDR2 is FVKESK. This CDR3 region has 13 residues. CDR3 DNA sequence: TGTGCCAGCAGCCGGGCGGGGAACACTGAAGCTTTCTTT. Amino acid sequence: CASSRAGNTEAFF.

This chain joins TRBV28 and TRBJ2-7; TRBD2 matches 9 bases. CDR1 and CDR2 (germline): MDHEN, SYDVKM. Losses at the gene ends were 4 bases for V and 3 bases for J; bases not matched to a gene: 13. The CDR3 has 17 residues. The CDR3 protein is CASSYVIAGDGSYEQYF. The CDR3 nucleotides read TGTGCCAGCAGTTACGTGATAGCGGGAGACGGGAGCTACGAGCAGTACTTC.

This clone was observed a single time. J is TRBJ2-7 and V is TRBV29-1; 14 bases align to TRBD2. The CDR3 consists of 15 residues. J lost 4 bases, V lost 4 bases, and 6 bases had no gene match. Germline V CDR1 and CDR2: SQVTM, ANQGSEA. The CDR3 spells CSVAGTSGRSYEQYF. For the CDR3, the DNA is TGCAGCGTTGCCGGGACTAGCGGGAGATCTTACGAGCAGTACTTC.

The chain's CDR3 is CATPRQNNEQFF. CDR3 nucleotides: TGTGCCACCCCTAGACAGAACAATGAGCAGTTCTTC. The gene calls are TRBV6-5 and TRBJ2-1, with D possibly matching TRBD1 (5 bases). CDR1 and CDR2 (germline): MNHEY, SVGAGI. Trimming cost V 10 bases and J 5 bases, with 12 bases left between them. The CDR3 has 12 amino acids.

The gene calls are TRBV25-1 and TRBJ2-7; possibly TRBD1 for D (6 bases). The CDR3 consists of 13 residues. V was trimmed by 2 bases and J by 4 bases, leaving 9 bases between them. Germline lookup yields CDR1 MGHDK and CDR2 SYGVNS. As DNA, the CDR3 is TGTGCCAGCAGTGAAAGAGGACAGTACGAGCAGTACTTC. Translation: CASSERGQYEQYF.

CDR3 sequence: CASSNRENQPQHF. The CDR3 region has the DNA TGTGCCAGTAGTAACAGGGAAAATCAGCCCCAGCATTTT. This chain links TRBV19 with TRBJ1-5; D is possibly TRBD1 (6 bases). The CDR3 is 13 residues long. The germline gives CDR1 LNHDA, CDR2 SQIVND (reference sequence). V was pared by 4 bases and J by 4 bases, with 8 bases between.